This T cell receptor (beta chain) was documented in a study of Ad26.COV2.S vaccination and SARS-CoV-2 variants. Described treatment: about 20 received Ad26.COV2.S at low or high dose, single or two shots; about 5 received placebo; per-sample allocation not given. The investigators took samples on day 63 after the first vaccine or placebo injection. A note on this clone: The sample has other DNA sequences that encode this CDR3 too.

Germline CDR1 SGHNT, CDR2 YYREEE (reference sequence). This CDR3 region has 13 residues. V was pared by 4 bases and J by 3 bases, with 4 bases of the junction left unmatched. Some clones are missing from TCRdb's copy, which holds only in-frame ones; the method was immunoSEQ multiplex PCR. The sample comprises hundreds of thousands of clones, roughly 90% of which are singletons, and roughly 1.5% rests with the top ten. This sequence joins TRBV5-4 and TRBJ2-7; the match to TRBD2 covers 7 bases. The source was peripheral blood, collected in a trial of Ad26.COV2.S vaccine versus placebo. This clonotype was sampled from a person between 18 and 65 years old who received the Ad26.COV2.S COVID-19 vaccine or a placebo. CDR3 sequence (DNA): TGTGCCAGCAGCCCTGGCGGGGGCTACGAGCAGTACTTC. Residues: CASSPGGGYEQYF.